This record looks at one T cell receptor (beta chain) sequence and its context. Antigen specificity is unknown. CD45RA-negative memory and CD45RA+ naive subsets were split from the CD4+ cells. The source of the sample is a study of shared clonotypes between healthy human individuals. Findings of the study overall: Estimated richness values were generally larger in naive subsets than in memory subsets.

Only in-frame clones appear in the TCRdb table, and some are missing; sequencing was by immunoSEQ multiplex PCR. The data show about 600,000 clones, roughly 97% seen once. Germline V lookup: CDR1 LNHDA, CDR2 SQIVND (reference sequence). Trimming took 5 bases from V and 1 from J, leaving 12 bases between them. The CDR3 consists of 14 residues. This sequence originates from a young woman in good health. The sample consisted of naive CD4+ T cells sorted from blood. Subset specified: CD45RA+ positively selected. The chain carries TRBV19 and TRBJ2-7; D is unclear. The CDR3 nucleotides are TGTGCCAGTAGTCCCTTCCAGGATTCCTACGAGCAGTACTTC. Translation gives CASSPFQDSYEQYF.